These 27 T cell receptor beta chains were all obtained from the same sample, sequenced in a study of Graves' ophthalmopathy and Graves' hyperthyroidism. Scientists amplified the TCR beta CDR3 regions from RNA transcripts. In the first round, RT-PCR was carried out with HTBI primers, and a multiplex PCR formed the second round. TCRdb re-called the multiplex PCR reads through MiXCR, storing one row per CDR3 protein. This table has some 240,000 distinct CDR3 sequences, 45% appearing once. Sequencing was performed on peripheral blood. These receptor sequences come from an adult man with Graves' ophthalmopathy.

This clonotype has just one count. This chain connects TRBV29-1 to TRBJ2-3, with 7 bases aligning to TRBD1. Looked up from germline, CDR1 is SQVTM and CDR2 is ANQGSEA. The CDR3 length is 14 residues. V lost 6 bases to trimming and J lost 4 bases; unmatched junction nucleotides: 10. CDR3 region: CSVVTGLGADTQYF. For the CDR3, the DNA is TGCAGCGTGGTGACAGGGCTCGGCGCAGATACGCAGTATTTT.

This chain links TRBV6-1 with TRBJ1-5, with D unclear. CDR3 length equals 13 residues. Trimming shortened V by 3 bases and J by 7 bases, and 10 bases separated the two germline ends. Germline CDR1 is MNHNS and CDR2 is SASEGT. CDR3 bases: TGTGCCAGCAGTGAGAGGGAGGTGCAGCCCCAGCATTTT. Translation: CASSEREVQPQHF.

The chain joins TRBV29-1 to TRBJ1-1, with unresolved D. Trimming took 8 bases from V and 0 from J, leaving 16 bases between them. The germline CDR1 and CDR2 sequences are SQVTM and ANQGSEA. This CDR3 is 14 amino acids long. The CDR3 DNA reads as TGCAGCCTCCCGAGGGCGAGTTTGAACACTGAAGCTTTCTTT. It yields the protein CSLPRASLNTEAFF.

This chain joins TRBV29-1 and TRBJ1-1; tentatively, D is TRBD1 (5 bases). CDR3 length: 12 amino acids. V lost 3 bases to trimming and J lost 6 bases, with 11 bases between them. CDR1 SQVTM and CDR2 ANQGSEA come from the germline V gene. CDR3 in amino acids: CSVDPDRAEAFF. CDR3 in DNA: TGCAGCGTTGACCCAGACAGAGCTGAAGCTTTCTTT.

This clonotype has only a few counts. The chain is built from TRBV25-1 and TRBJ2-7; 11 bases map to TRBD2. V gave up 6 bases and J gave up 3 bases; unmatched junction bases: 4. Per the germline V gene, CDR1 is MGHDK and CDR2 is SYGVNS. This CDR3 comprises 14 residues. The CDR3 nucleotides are TGTGCCAGCAGCCTAGCGGGAGGCCACTACGAGCAGTACTTC. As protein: CASSLAGGHYEQYF.

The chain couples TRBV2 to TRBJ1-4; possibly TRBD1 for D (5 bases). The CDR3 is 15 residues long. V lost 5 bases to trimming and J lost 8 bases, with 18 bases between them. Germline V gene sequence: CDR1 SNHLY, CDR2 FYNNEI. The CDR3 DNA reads TGTGCCAGCAGTTACTCCGGCCATAGGGACGAAAAACTGTTTTTT. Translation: CASSYSGHRDEKLFF.

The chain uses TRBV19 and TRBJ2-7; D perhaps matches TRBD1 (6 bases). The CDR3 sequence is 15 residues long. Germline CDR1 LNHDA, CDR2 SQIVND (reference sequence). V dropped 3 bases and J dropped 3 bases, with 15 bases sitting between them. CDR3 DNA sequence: TGTGCCAGTAGTATGCGGCCGGGACAAAACTACGAGCAGTACTTC. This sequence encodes CASSMRPGQNYEQYF.

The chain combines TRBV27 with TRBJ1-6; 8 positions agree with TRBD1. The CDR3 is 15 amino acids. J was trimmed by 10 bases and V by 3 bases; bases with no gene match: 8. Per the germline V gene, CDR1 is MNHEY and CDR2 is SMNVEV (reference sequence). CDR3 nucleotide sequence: TGTGCCAGCAGTTTCGGAGGGACAGGACGGTCACCCCTCCACTTT. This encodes CASSFGGTGRSPLHF.

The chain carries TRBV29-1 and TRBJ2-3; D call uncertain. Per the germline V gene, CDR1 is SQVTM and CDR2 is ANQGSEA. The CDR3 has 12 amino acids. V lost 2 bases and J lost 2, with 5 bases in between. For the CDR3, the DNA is TGCAGCGTTGAAAGGTCCACAGATACGCAGTATTTT. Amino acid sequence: CSVERSTDTQYF.

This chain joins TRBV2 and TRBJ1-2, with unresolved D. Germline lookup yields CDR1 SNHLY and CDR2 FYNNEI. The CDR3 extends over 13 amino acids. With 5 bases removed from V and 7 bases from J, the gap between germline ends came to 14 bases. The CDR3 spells CASSNFQSVGYTF. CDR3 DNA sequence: TGTGCCAGCAGTAACTTCCAGAGCGTTGGCTACACCTTC. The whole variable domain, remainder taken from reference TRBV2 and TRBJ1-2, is EPEVTQTPSHQVTQMGQEVILRCVPISNHLYFYWYRQILGQKVEFLVSFYNNEISEKSEIFDDQFSVERPDGSNFTLKIRSTKLEDSAMYFCASSNFQSVGYTFGSGTRLTVV.

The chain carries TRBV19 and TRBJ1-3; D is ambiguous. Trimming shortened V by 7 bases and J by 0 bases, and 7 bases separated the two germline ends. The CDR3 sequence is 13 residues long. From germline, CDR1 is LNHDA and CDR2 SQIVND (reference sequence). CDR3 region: CASKLFSGNTIYF. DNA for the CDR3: TGTGCCAGTAAGCTTTTCTCTGGAAACACCATATATTTT.

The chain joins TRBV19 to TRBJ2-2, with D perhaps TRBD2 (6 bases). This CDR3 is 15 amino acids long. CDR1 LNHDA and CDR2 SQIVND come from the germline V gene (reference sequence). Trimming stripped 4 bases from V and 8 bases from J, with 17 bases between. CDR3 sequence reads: CASSTYGGPSGELFF. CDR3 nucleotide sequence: TGTGCCAGTAGTACTTATGGAGGGCCAAGTGGGGAGCTGTTTTTT.

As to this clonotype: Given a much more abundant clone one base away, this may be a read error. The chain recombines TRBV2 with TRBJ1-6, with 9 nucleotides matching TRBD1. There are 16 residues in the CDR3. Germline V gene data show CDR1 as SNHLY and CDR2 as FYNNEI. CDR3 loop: CAGSEYGQGKSSPLHF. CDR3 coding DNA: TGTGCCGGCAGTGAATATGGACAGGGGAAAAGTTCACCCCTCCACTTT.

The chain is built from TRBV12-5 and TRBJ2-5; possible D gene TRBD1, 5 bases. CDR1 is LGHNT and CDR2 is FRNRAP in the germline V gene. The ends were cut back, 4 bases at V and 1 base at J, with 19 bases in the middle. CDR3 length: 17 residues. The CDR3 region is CASGSHIDSQSQETQYF. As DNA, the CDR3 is TGTGCTAGTGGTTCTCACATTGACAGTCAATCCCAAGAGACCCAGTACTTC.

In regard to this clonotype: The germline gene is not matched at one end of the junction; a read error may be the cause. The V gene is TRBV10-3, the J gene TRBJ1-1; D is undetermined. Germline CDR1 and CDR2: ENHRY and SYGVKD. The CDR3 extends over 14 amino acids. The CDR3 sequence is CASSFGVTNTEAFF. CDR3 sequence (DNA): TGTGCCAGCAGTTTCGGGGTGACGAACACTGAAGCTTTCTTT.

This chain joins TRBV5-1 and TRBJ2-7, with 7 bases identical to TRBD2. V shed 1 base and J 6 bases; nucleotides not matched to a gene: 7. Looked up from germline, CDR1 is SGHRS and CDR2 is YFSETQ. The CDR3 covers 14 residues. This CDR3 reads CASSLYWGGGEQYF. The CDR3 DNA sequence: TGCGCCAGCAGCTTGTATTGGGGGGGAGGCGAGCAGTACTTC.

The CDR3 DNA reads TGTGCCAGTAGTAAACAGGGCTCCTATGGCTACACCTTC. Translated: CASSKQGSYGYTF. V gene TRBV19 combines with J gene TRBJ1-2; tentative D call: TRBD1 (6 bases). Germline V gene sequence: CDR1 LNHDA, CDR2 SQIVND (reference sequence). The CDR3 loop spans 13 amino acids. V was cut by 4 bases and J by 4 bases, with 10 bases left in between. The full variable domain, in which reference TRBV19 and TRBJ1-2 provide the parts outside the CDR3, is DGGITQSPKYLFRKEGQNVTLSCEQNLNHDAMYWYRQDPGQGLRLIYYSQIVNDFQKGDIAEGYSVSREKKESFPLTVTSAQKNPTAFYLCASSKQGSYGYTFGSGTRLTVV.

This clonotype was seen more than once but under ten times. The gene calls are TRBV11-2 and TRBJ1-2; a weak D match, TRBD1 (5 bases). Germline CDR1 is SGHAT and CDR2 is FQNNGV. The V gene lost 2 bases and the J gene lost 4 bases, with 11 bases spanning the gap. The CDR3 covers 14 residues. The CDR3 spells CASSLYQGGYGYTF. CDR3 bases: TGTGCCAGCAGCTTATATCAGGGCGGCTATGGCTACACCTTC.

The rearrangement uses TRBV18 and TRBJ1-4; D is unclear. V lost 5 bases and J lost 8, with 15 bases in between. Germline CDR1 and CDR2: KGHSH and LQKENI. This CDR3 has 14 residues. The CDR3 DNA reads TGTGCCAGCTCAGAAGGGAGTCACCCCGAAAAACTGTTTTTT. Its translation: CASSEGSHPEKLFF.

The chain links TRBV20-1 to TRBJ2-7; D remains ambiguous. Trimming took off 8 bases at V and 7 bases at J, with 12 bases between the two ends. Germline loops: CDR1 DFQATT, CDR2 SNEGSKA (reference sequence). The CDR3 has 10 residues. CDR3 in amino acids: CSPRYGEQYF. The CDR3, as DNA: TGCAGTCCCAGATACGGGGAGCAGTACTTC.

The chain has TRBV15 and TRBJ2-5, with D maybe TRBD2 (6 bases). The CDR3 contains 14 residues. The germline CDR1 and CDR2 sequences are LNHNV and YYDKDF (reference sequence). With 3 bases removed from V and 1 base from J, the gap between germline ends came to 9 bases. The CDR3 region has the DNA TGTGCCACCAGCAGCGGGGGTCTCCAAGAGACCCAGTACTTC. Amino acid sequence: CATSSGGLQETQYF.

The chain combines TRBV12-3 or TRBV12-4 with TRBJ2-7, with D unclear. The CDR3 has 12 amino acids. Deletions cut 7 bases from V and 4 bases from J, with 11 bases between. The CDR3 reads CASTSGPYEQYF. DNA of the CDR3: TGTGCCAGCACCTCAGGCCCTTACGAGCAGTACTTC.

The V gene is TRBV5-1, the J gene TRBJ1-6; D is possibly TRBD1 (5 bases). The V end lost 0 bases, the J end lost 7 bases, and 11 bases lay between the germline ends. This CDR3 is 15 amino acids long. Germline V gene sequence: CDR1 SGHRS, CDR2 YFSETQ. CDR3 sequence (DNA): TGCGCCAGCAGCTTGGAAGGGACGGGAAATTCACCCCTCCACTTT. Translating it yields CASSLEGTGNSPLHF.

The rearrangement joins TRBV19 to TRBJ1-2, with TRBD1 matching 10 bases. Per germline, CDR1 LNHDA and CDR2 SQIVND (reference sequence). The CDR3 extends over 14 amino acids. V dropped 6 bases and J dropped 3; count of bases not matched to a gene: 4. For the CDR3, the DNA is TGTGCCAGTAGCGTGGACAGGGGGTACTATGGCTACACCTTC. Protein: CASSVDRGYYGYTF. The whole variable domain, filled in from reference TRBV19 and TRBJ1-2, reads DGGITQSPKYLFRKEGQNVTLSCEQNLNHDAMYWYRQDPGQGLRLIYYSQIVNDFQKGDIAEGYSVSREKKESFPLTVTSAQKNPTAFYLCASSVDRGYYGYTFGSGTRLTVV.

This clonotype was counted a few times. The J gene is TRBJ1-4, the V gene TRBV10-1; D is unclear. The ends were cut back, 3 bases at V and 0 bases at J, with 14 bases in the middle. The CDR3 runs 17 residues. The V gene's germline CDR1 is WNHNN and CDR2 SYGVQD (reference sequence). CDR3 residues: CASSDGLATATNEKLFF. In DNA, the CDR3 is TGCGCCAGCAGTGATGGTCTCGCGACGGCAACTAATGAAAAACTGTTTTTT.

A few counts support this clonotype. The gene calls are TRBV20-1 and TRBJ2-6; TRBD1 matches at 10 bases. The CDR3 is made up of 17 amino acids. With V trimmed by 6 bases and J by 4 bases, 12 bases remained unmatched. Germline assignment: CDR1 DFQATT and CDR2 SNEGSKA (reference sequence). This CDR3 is CSALGQGSLGGANVLTF. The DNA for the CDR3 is TGCAGTGCCCTGGGACAGGGGTCCTTAGGAGGGGCCAACGTCCTGACTTTC.

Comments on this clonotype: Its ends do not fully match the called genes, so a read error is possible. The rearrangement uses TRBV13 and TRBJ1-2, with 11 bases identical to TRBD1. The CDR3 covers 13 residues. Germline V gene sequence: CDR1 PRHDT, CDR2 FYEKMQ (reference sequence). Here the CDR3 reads CASPRTGGRGYTF. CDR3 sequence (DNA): TGCGCCAGCCCACGGACAGGGGGCCGTGGCTACACCTTC.